Listed below are T cell receptor beta chains from one sample, sequenced in a study of patients and donors after allogeneic stem cell transplantation. One entry per CDR3 protein results from TCRdb running MiXCR on the RT-PCR reads. The data contain 900,000 to 1,000,000 distinct CDR3 sequences, about a sixth of them seen just once; the ten biggest clones take up around 5.5%. The sequenced sample was blood, either unsorted or a sorted T cell fraction (not recorded which). These receptor sequences come from a human donor who was either an allogeneic HSCT recipient or a stem cell or donor lymphocyte infusion donor (not recorded which). It is not recorded whose cells these are; they may come from a transplant donor. The CDR3 runs from the conserved cysteine through the conserved F or W. A D gene is named only where the DNA matches it firmly. Size is stated for part of the rows, as once, few or many counts, or as a class when the clone is expanded.

CDR3aa	CDR3nt	d_gene	len	abundance	v_gene	j_gene
CATGPRGLSNQPQHF	TGTGCCACCGGGCCCAGGGGGCTTAGCAATCAGCCCCAGCATTTT	TRBD1	15	few	TRBV15	TRBJ1-5
CASSQEQGGVYEQYF	TGTGCCAGCAGCCAAGAACAGGGCGGGGTCTACGAGCAGTACTTC	NA	15	NA	TRBV4-2	TRBJ2-7
CSAISLAGGRDYEQYF	TGCAGTGCTATATCGCTAGCGGGAGGGAGAGACTACGAGCAGTACTTC	TRBD2	16	NA	TRBV20-1	TRBJ2-7
CASSQVRTSGYNEQFF	TGTGCCAGCAGCCAAGTCCGGACTAGCGGATACAATGAGCAGTTCTTC	TRBD2	16	NA	TRBV3-1	TRBJ2-1
CASGGVDTQYF	TGTGCCAGCGGGGGGGTAGATACGCAGTATTTT	TRBD2	11	NA	TRBV12-3/TRBV12-4	TRBJ2-3
CASSEPGTGSYNEQFF	TGTGCCAGCAGCGAACCGGGGACAGGCTCCTACAATGAGCAGTTCTTC	TRBD1	16	few	TRBV7-9	TRBJ2-1
CASSLGGLAEAFF	TGCGCCAGCAGCTTGGGCGGGTTGGCTGAAGCTTTCTTT	NA	13	NA	TRBV5-1	TRBJ1-1
CASSLLTTLAGGTDTQYF	TGTGCCAGCAGCTTACTTACCACACTAGCGGGAGGCACAGATACGCAGTATTTT	TRBD2	18	few	TRBV7-6	TRBJ2-3
CASSPNRPLAYNEQFF	TGTGCCAGCAGCCCTAACAGGCCCCTTGCCTACAATGAGCAGTTCTTC	NA	16	NA	TRBV7-2	TRBJ2-1
CASRGTGKWLGGYTF	TGTGCCTCAAGAGGGACAGGGAAATGGTTAGGTGGCTACACCTTC	TRBD1	15	few	TRBV27	TRBJ1-2
CASMETGGEAFF	TGTGCCAGCATGGAGACAGGGGGCGAAGCTTTCTTT	TRBD1	12	few	TRBV25-1	TRBJ1-1
CASSLFGSSSNQPQHF	TGTGCCAGCAGCTTATTCGGCTCTAGTAGCAATCAGCCCCAGCATTTT	NA	16	NA	TRBV7-2	TRBJ1-5
CASSPGPLLAGVTYNEQFF	TGTGCCAGCAGCCCAGGCCCTCTACTAGCGGGAGTGACCTACAATGAGCAGTTCTTC	TRBD2	19	few	TRBV11-1	TRBJ2-1
CSATRWGGSYNEQFF	TGCAGTGCCACGCGTTGGGGGGGGTCCTACAATGAGCAGTTCTTC	TRBD2	15	NA	TRBV20-1	TRBJ2-1
CASSPSLQGAMETQYF	TGCGCCAGCAGCCCGAGCCTGCAGGGGGCAATGGAGACCCAGTACTTC	TRBD1	16	NA	TRBV5-1	TRBJ2-5
CAGSEITIYNEQFF	TGTGCCGGCAGTGAAATCACGATCTACAATGAGCAGTTCTTC	NA	14	NA	TRBV6-1	TRBJ2-1
CASSYKASGRHNEQFF	TGTGCCAGCAGTTATAAGGCTAGCGGGAGGCACAATGAGCAGTTCTTC	TRBD2	16	NA	TRBV6-5	TRBJ2-1
CATSDSGTSDNEQYF	TGTGCCACCAGTGATTCCGGGACTAGCGATAACGAGCAGTACTTC	TRBD2	15	few	TRBV24-1	TRBJ2-7
CASSDHRNSEGDTQYF	TGTGCCAGCAGTGACCACAGAAACTCTGAGGGAGATACGCAGTATTTT	NA	16	NA	TRBV6-4	TRBJ2-3
CASRPDRQTEAFF	TGTGCCAGCAGGCCCGACAGACAAACTGAAGCTTTCTTT	NA	13	few	TRBV12-3/TRBV12-4	TRBJ1-1
CASSYSAGAFSYNEQFF	TGTGCCAGCAGTTACTCGGCGGGAGCCTTCTCCTACAATGAGCAGTTCTTC	TRBD2	17	NA	TRBV6-5	TRBJ2-1
CASTRATLTGGYTF	TGTGCCAGCACCAGGGCCACACTAACGGGTGGCTACACCTTC	NA	14	few	TRBV12-3/TRBV12-4	TRBJ1-2
CASSLRGHQFKNEQFF	TGCGCCAGCAGCCTCAGGGGGCATCAGTTTAAGAATGAGCAGTTCTTC	TRBD1	16	few	TRBV4-1	TRBJ2-1
CASSQGFGDQETQYF	TGCGCCAGCAGCCAAGGGTTCGGGGACCAAGAGACCCAGTACTTC	NA	15	NA	TRBV4-3	TRBJ2-5
CASSLEGQGPHEQFF	TGTGCCAGCAGCTTGGAGGGACAGGGCCCGCATGAGCAGTTCTTC	TRBD1	15	NA	TRBV2	TRBJ2-1
CASSLAGGYAEQFF	TGTGCCAGCAGTTTAGCGGGAGGTTACGCCGAGCAGTTCTTC	TRBD2	14	NA	TRBV28	TRBJ2-1
CASSDASTYEQYF	TGTGCCAGCAGTGACGCTAGCACCTACGAGCAGTACTTC	NA	13	once	TRBV2	TRBJ2-7
CASSPDGIPYNSPLHF	TGTGCCAGCAGCCCAGACGGCATTCCTTATAATTCACCCCTCCACTTT	NA	16	NA	TRBV9	TRBJ1-6